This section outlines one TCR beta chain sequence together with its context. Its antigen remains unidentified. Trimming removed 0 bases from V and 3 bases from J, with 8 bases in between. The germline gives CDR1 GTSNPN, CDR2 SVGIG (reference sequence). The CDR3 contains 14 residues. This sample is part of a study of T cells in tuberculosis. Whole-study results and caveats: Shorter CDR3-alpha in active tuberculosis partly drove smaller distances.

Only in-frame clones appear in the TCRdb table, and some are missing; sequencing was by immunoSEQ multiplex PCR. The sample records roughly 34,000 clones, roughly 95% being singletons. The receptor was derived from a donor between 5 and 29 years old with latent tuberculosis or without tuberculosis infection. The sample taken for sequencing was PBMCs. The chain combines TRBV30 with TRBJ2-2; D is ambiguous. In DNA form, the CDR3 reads TGTGCCTGGAGTGTCCTAGTTCACACCGGGGAGCTGTTTTTT. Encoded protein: CAWSVLVHTGELFF.